This T cell receptor (beta chain) derives from a study of T cell responses to AZD1222 COVID-19 vaccine. Overall study findings and caveats: There were repertoire samples only from the period after the peak T cell response. Vaccine-associated CD4 TCRs spanned spike, dominant at 160-218 and 743-854. Once two AZD1222 doses were given, Spike-specific TCR breadth and depth went up.

Sequenced by immunoSEQ multiplex PCR; TCRdb stores in-frame clones only, minus some. This sample has tens of thousands of clones, with 70% to 90% found just once. CDR1 and CDR2 from the germline V gene are KGHDR and SFDVKD. This CDR3 contains 14 residues. Unmatched junction bases numbered 4, after V lost 7 bases and J lost 5 bases. About this clone itself: Its antigen remains unknown.

The rearrangement links TRBV24-1 to TRBJ2-1, with TRBD2 matching over 10 bases. The sequence was collected from an adult in good health. The specimen was peripheral blood, collected on day 0 of AZD1222 vaccination. The CDR3 sequence: CATRERGGNNEQFF. CDR3 DNA sequence: TGTGCCACCAGGGAGCGGGGGGGTAACAATGAGCAGTTCTTC.